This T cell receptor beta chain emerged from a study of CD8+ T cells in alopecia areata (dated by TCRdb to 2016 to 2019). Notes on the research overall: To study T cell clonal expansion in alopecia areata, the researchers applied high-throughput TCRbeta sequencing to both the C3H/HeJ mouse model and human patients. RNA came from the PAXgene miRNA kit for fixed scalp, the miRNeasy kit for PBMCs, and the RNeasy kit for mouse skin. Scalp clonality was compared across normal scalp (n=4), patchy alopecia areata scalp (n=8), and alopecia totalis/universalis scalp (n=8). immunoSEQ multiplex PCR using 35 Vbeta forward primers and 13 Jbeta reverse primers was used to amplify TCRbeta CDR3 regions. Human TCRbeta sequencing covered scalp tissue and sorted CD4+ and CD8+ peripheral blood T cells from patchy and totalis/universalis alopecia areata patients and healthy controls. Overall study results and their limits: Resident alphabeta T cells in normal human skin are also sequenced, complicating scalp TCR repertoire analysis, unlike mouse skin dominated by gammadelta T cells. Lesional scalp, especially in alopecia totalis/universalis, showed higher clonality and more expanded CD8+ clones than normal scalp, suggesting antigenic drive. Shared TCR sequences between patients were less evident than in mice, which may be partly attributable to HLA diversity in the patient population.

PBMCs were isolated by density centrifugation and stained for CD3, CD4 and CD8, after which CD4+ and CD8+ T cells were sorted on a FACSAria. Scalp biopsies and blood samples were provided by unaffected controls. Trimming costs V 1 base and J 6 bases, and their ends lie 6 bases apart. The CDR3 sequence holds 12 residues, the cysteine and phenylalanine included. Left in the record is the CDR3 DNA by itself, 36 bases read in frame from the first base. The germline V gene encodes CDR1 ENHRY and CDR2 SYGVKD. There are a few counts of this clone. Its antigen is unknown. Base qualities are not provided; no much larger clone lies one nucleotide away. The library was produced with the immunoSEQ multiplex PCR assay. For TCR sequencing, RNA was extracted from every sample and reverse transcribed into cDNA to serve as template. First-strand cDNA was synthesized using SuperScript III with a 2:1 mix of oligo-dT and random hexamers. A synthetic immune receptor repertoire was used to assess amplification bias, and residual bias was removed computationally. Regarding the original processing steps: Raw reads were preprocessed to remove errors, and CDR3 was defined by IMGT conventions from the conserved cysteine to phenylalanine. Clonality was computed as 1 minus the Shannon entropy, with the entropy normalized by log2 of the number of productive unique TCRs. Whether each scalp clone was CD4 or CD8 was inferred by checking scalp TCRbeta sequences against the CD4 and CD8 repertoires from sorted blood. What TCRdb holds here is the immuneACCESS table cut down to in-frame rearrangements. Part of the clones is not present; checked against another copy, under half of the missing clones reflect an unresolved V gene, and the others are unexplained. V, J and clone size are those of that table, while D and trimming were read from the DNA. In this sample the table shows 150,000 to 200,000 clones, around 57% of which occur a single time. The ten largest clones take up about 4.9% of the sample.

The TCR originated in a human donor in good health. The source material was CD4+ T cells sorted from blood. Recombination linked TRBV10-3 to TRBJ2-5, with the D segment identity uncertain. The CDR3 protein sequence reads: CAISELGKTQYF. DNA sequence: TGTGCCATCAGTGAGTTGGGGAAGACCCAGTACTTC.